These 10 T cell receptor beta chains were sequenced from one sample in a study of cytomegalovirus exposure and HLA in healthy donors. Amplification used 60 Vbeta primers and 13 Jbeta primers. Method: immunoSEQ multiplex PCR; TCRdb's copy keeps in-frame clones and lacks some. The sample consists of about 170,000 clones, around 76% of them appearing once. The sequenced sample was PBMCs. The receptor set was obtained from a woman aged 25-40 years in good health and CMV-seropositive.

V usage is TRBV29-1 and J usage is TRBJ2-5, with 9 positions matching TRBD1. The J call is uncertain, as TRBJ2-7 better fits the DNA end. This CDR3 is built from 14 residues. Germline-derived CDR1 and CDR2 are SQVTM and ANQGSEA. CDR3 in DNA: TGCAGCGTGGCCGGGACAGGGAGTATCGACGAGCAGTACTTC. Its translation is CSVAGTGSIDEQYF.

The chain is built from TRBV5-4 and TRBJ1-4; 9 positions match TRBD1. The V and J ends lost 1 base and 8 bases, in that order; junction bases with no gene match: 6. CDR3 length: 15 residues. Germline V lookup: CDR1 SGHNT, CDR2 YYREEE (reference sequence). In nucleotides, the CDR3 is TGTGCCAGCAGCTTGAGGGGACAGGGCCGGGAAAAACTGTTTTTT. Its translation is CASSLRGQGREKLFF. The full variable domain, completed using reference TRBV5-4 and TRBJ1-4, is ETGVTQSPTHLIKTRGQQVTLRCSSQSGHNTVSWYQQALGQGPQFIFQYYREEENGRGNFPPRFSGLQFPNYSSELNVNALELDDSALYLCASSLRGQGREKLFFGSGTQLSVL.

The chain is built from TRBV5-1 and TRBJ2-5; 9 nucleotides align to TRBD1. The J call may be mistaken, given a closer DNA end match to TRBJ2-7. Germline V CDR1 and CDR2: SGHRS, YFSETQ. The CDR3 contains 15 residues. DNA for the CDR3: TGCGCCAGCAGCTTAGCGCGGACAGGGGTTGGCGAGCAGTACTTC. Protein sequence: CASSLARTGVGEQYF.

This chain links TRBV27 with TRBJ2-5, with D perhaps matching TRBD1 (5 bases). CDR1 is MNHEY and CDR2 is SMNVEV in the germline V gene (reference sequence). The CDR3 has 12 residues. V was trimmed by 6 bases and J by 5 bases, leaving 10 bases between them. The CDR3 is CASRSGSETQYF. DNA of the CDR3: TGTGCCAGCAGGTCAGGGTCCGAGACCCAGTACTTC.

This chain connects TRBV5-4 to TRBJ2-5; D is possibly TRBD1 (5 bases). CDR1 is SGHNT and CDR2 is YYREEE in the germline V gene (reference sequence). Deletions cut 2 bases from V and 2 bases from J, with 10 bases between. The CDR3 contains 14 residues. For the CDR3, the DNA is TGTGCCAGCAGCTTCCAGGGAAGACAAGAGACCCAGTACTTC. Translating gives CASSFQGRQETQYF.

The CDR3 reads CACRANEKLFF. CDR3 DNA sequence: TGTGCCTGCCGGGCTAATGAAAAACTGTTTTTT. The V and J genes are TRBV6-1 and TRBJ1-4; D not resolved. V lost 11 bases and J lost 3, with 7 bases in between. CDR1 is MNHNS, CDR2 SASEGT, per germline. This CDR3 is built from 11 residues.

This rearrangement joins TRBV5-1 to TRBJ1-1; 8 bases align to TRBD1. CDR3 length: 13 residues. V lost 4 bases, J lost 6 bases, and 5 bases stayed unmatched. Germline-derived CDR1 and CDR2 are SGHRS and YFSETQ. The CDR3, as DNA: TGCGCCAGCAGCCCGGACAGGGTAGCTGAAGCTTTCTTT. Residues: CASSPDRVAEAFF.

This clone has a handful of counts. A junction boundary mismatches the germline segment, possibly from a read error. The chain couples TRBV5-4 to TRBJ1-1; TRBD1 aligns across 7 bases. The length of the CDR3 is 13 residues. Germline V gene lookup returns CDR1 SGHNT and CDR2 YYREEE (reference sequence). CDR3 residues: CASRSRGNAEAFF. The CDR3 region has the DNA TGTGCCAGCCGCTCCAGGGGGAACGCTGAAGCTTTCTTT.

The count of this clone is one. The J gene is TRBJ2-7, the V gene TRBV27; the D gene is possibly TRBD1 (7 bases). The V and J ends lost 8 bases and 0 bases respectively, with 17 bases between them. The CDR3 has 15 residues. The germline V gene has CDR1 MNHEY and CDR2 SMNVEV (reference sequence). The CDR3, as DNA: TGTGCCAGCTCATCACGACAGGGAGGCTCCTACGAGCAGTACTTC. It codes for CASSSRQGGSYEQYF.

The chain carries TRBV7-9 and TRBJ2-1, with D unresolved. The germline gives CDR1 SEHNR, CDR2 FQNEAQ (reference sequence). The CDR3 loop spans 13 amino acids. The V gene lost 7 bases and the J gene lost 3 bases, with 10 bases spanning the gap. The CDR3 nucleotides read TGTGCCAGCACCCATGAGAGCTACAATGAGCAGTTCTTC. Its protein product is CASTHESYNEQFF.